This T cell receptor (beta chain) comes out of a study of T-cell reconstitution after alpha-beta-depleted transplantation in children (dated by TCRdb to the mid-2010s). Background on the whole study: Using TCR repertoire profiling, the study quantitatively followed how T-cell immune reconstitution unfolded in children after TCRalphabeta/CD19-depleted allogeneic hematopoietic cell transplantation. Study-wide findings and limitations: Over the following months the frequencies of hyperexpanded clones went down, and after one year T-cell counts and TCRbeta diversity were mostly credited to newly produced T cells. The apparently early recovery of alphabetaT-cell counts about two months after transplant reportedly depended on only several hundred rapidly expanded clones that came from non-depleted graft cells. The high TCRbeta diversity at day 60 in some patients was ascribed to recipient T cells and intrathymic progenitors that had survived conditioning.

On this clonotype: It has no known antigen specificity. A much larger clone sits a single nucleotide away, making a read error possible.

The library was obtained by PCR. The instrument was an Illumina HiSeq 2500. To normalize quantification of the TCRbeta repertoire, the TCR libraries were built with molecular barcoding that relied on unique molecular identifiers. TCRdb applied fastp at Q25 and MiXCR to the public reads, then kept only in-frame beta chains. Every distinct CDR3 protein forms one entry, paired with its most common genes and DNA. The sample profile shows around 300,000 distinct CDR3 sequences; around 9.1% of them were found once. The top ten constitute less than 9% of the sample. Including cysteine and phenylalanine, the CDR3 has 15 amino acids. Left in the record is the CDR3 DNA by itself, 45 bases read in frame from the first base. At the junction V is shortened by 5 bases and J by 3 bases, with 14 bases in between. The germline V gene supplies CDR1 MNHEY and CDR2 SVGEGT. In the paper's terms, the treatment or condition label means: allogeneic hematopoietic cell transplantation with graft depleted of TCRalphabeta T cells and CD19 B cells. TCRalphabeta/CD19-depleted allogeneic hematopoietic cell grafts were given to the transplant recipients, all of whom were children.

This material consisted of PBMCs, taken before TCRalphabeta/CD19-depleted stem cell transplant. The source of this sequence is a boy in the first two years of life with acute myeloid leukemia, due to receive a stem cell transplant. The receptor chain draws on TRBV6-2 or TRBV6-3 and TRBJ1-5; confidence is insufficient to name the D gene. The bases are TGTGCCAGCAGTCATTCTCAGGTTAACAATCAGCCCCAGCATTTT. The encoded protein is CASSHSQVNNQPQHF.